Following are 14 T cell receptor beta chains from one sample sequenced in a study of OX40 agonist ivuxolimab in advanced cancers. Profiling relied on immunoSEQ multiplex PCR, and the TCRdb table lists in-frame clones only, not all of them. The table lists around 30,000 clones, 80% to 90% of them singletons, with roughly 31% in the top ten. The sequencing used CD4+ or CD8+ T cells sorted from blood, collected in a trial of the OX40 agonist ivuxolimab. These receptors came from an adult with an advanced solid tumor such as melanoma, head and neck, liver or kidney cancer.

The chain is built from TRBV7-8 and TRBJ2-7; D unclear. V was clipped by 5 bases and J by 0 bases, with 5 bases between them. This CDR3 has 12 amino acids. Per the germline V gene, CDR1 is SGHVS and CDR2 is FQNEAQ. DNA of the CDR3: TGTGCCAGCAGCCCCCGCTCCTACGAGCAGTACTTC. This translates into CASSPRSYEQYF.

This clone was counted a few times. The CDR3 reads CASSLNRNTEAFF. Here the CDR3 DNA reads TGTGCCAGCAGCTTAAACAGGAACACTGAAGCTTTCTTT. V usage is TRBV11-2 and J usage is TRBJ1-1; D gene ambiguous. V gave up 2 bases and J gave up 1 base, with 5 bases separating them. The CDR3 sequence is 13 residues long. CDR1 is SGHAT, CDR2 FQNNGV, per germline.

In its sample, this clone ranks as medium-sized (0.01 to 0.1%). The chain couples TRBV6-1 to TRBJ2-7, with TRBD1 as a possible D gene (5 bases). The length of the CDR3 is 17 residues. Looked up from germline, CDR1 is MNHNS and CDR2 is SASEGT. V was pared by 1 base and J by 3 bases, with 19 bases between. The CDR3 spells CASSEGGHLQRSYEQYF. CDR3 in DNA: TGTGCCAGCAGTGAAGGTGGACATCTACAAAGGAGCTACGAGCAGTACTTC.

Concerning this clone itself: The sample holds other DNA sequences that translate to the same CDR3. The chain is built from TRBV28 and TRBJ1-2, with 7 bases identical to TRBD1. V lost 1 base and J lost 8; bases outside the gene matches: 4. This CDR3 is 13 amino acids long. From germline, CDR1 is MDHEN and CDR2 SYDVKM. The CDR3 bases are TGTGCCAGCAGTTTATCGCAGGGGGGGGGCTACACCTTC. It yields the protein CASSLSQGGGYTF.

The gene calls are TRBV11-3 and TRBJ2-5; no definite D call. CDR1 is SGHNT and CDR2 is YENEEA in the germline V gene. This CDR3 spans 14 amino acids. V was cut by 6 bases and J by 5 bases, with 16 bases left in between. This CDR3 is CASRTGYPAETQYF. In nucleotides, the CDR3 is TGTGCCAGCAGAACGGGCTACCCCGCGGAGACCCAGTACTTC. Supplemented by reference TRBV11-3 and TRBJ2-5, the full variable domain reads EAGVVQSPRYKIIEKKQPVAFWCNPISGHNTLYWYLQNLGQGPELLIRYENEEAVDDSQLPKDRFSAERLKGVDSTLKIQPAELGDSAVYLCASRTGYPAETQYFGPGTRLLVL.

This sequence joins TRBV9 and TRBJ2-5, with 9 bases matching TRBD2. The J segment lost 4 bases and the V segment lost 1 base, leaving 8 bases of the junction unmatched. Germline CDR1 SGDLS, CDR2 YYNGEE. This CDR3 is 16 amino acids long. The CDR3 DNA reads TGTGCCAGCAGCGTATGGCGGGAGGGCCCCCCAGAGACCCAGTACTTC. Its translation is CASSVWREGPPETQYF.

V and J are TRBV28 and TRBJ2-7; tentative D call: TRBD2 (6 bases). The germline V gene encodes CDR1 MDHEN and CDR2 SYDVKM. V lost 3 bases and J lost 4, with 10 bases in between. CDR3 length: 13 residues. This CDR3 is CASSFGGTYEQYF. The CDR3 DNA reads TGTGCCAGCAGTTTCGGCGGGACTTACGAGCAGTACTTC.

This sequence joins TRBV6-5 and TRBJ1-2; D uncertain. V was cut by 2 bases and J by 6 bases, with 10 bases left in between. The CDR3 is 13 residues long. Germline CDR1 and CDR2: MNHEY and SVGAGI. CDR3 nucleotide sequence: TGTGCCAGCAGTTACAGTAATTTGGATGGCTACACCTTC. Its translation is CASSYSNLDGYTF.

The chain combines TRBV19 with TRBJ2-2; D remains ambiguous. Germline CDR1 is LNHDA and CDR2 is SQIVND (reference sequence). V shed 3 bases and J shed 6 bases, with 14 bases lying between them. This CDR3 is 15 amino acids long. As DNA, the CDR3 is TGTGCCAGTAGTATTGGTCCGGTTGCCTCCGGGGAGCTGTTTTTT. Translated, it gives CASSIGPVASGELFF.

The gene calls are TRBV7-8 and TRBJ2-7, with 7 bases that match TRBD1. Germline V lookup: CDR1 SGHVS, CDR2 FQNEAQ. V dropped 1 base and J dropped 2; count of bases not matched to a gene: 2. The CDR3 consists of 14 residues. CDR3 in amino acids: CASSLVGQTYEQYF. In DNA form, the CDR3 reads TGTGCCAGCAGCTTAGTGGGACAGACCTACGAGCAGTACTTC.

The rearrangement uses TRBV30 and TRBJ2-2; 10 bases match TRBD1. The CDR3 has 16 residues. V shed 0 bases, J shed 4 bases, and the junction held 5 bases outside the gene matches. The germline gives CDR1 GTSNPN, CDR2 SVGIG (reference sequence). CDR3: CAWSVLRTGGTGELFF. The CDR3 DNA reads TGTGCCTGGAGTGTGCTTAGGACAGGGGGCACCGGGGAGCTGTTTTTT.

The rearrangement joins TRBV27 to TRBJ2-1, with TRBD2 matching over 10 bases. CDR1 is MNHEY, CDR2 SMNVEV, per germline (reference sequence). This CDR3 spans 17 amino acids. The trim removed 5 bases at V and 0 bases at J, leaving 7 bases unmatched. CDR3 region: CASSPLAGEFSYNEQFF. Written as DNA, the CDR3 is TGTGCCAGCAGTCCGCTAGCGGGAGAATTCTCCTACAATGAGCAGTTCTTC.

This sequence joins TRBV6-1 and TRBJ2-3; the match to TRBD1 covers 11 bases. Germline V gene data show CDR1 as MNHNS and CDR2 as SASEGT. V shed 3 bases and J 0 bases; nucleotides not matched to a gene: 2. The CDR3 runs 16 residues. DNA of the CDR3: TGTGCCAGCAGTGATTGGGACAGGGGGAGCACAGATACGCAGTATTTT. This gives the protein CASSDWDRGSTDTQYF.

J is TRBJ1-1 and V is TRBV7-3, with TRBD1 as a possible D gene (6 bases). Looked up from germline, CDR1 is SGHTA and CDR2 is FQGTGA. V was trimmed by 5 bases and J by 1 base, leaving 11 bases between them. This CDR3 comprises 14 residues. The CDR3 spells CASSLEGGNTEAFF. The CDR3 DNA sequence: TGTGCCAGCAGCCTAGAAGGGGGGAACACTGAAGCTTTCTTT.